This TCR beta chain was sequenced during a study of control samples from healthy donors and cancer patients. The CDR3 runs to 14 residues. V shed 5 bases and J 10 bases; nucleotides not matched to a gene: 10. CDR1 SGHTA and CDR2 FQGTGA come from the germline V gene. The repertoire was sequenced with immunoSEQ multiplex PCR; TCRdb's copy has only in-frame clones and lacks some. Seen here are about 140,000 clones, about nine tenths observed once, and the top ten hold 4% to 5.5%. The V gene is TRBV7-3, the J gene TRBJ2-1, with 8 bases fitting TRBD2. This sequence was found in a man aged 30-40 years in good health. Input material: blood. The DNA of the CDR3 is TGTGCCAGCAGCGGAAGCGGGAGACTGGGGGAGCAGTTCTTC. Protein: CASSGSGRLGEQFF.